One sample yielded the 6 T cell receptor beta chains listed below, sequenced in a study of OX40 agonist ivuxolimab in advanced cancers. The repertoire was sequenced with immunoSEQ multiplex PCR; TCRdb's copy has only in-frame clones and lacks some. The table lists roughly 53,000 clones, around four fifths of them singletons. This specimen was CD4+ or CD8+ T cells sorted from blood, taken in a trial of the OX40 agonist ivuxolimab. These TCRs come from an adult with an advanced solid tumor such as melanoma, head and neck, liver or kidney cancer.

The chain is built from TRBV11-2 and TRBJ2-1, with a tentative D call TRBD2 (6 bases). CDR1 SGHAT and CDR2 FQNNGV come from the germline V gene. The CDR3 spans 14 residues. V was trimmed by 5 bases and J by 5 bases, leaving 13 bases between them. Written as DNA, the CDR3 is TGTGCCAGCAGCCCCCGGGACTTGCACAATGAGCAGTTCTTC. Translating it yields CASSPRDLHNEQFF.

This clone was seen a handful of times. V and J are TRBV30 and TRBJ2-7; 7 positions agree with TRBD1. The CDR3 loop spans 12 amino acids. Germline-derived CDR1 and CDR2 are GTSNPN and SVGIG (reference sequence). Trimming took 7 bases from V and 1 from J; bases not matched to a gene: 4. This CDR3 reads CASLTGSYEQYF. DNA of the CDR3: TGTGCCTCCTTGACAGGGTCCTACGAGCAGTACTTC.

CDR3 residues: CASRGAVSSYEQYF. The CDR3, as DNA: TGCGCCAGCCGGGGTGCGGTGAGCTCCTACGAGCAGTACTTC. This rearrangement joins TRBV5-1 to TRBJ2-7; a possible D gene is TRBD2 (5 bases). This CDR3 is built from 14 residues. The V end lost 7 bases, the J end lost 0 bases, and 14 bases lay between the germline ends. The germline V gene encodes CDR1 SGHRS and CDR2 YFSETQ.

CDR3 sequence: CASRAGQINYNEQFF. The DNA for the CDR3 is TGCGCCAGCAGGGCAGGACAGATTAATTACAATGAGCAGTTCTTC. The chain uses TRBV10-2 and TRBJ2-1, with D perhaps TRBD1 (6 bases). V was trimmed by 6 bases and J by 4 bases, leaving 16 bases between them. Germline CDR1 WSHSY, CDR2 SAAADI. The CDR3 sequence is 15 residues long.

This clone was observed a few times. The gene calls are TRBV5-1 and TRBJ2-5; maybe TRBD1 (7 bases). In germline, CDR1 is SGHRS, CDR2 YFSETQ. This CDR3 region has 14 residues. Trimming took 4 bases from V and 5 from J, leaving 15 bases between them. The CDR3 sequence is CASSPDSGGETQYF. In DNA form, the CDR3 reads TGCGCCAGCAGCCCCGACTCAGGGGGGGAGACCCAGTACTTC. Full variable domain (remainder filled in from reference TRBV5-1 and TRBJ2-5): KAGVTQTPRYLIKTRGQQVTLSCSPISGHRSVSWYQQTPGQGLQFLFEYFSETQRNKGNFPGRFSGRQFSNSRSEMNVSTLELGDSALYLCASSPDSGGETQYFGPGTRLLVL.

This clone was observed a single time. CDR3 residues: CAWSIGTGSNQPQHF. In DNA, the CDR3 is TGTGCCTGGAGTATCGGGACAGGGAGCAATCAGCCCCAGCATTTT. V gene TRBV30 combines with J gene TRBJ1-5; 9 bases map to TRBD1. CDR3 size: 15 residues. The ends lost 2 bases at V and 1 base at J; junction bases unmatched: 3. Germline lookup yields CDR1 GTSNPN and CDR2 SVGIG (reference sequence).